This TCR beta chain was retrieved from a study of T cells after yellow fever vaccination. Germline assignment: CDR1 SQVTM and CDR2 ANQGSEA. Trimming pared 4 bases from V and 2 bases from J, leaving 6 bases between. This CDR3 contains 12 residues. This clonotype was detected many times. Its antigen is not known. Study results and limitations: A weaker but faster secondary response was observed, peaking on day 5 versus 15.

One entry per CDR3 protein results from TCRdb running MiXCR on the 5' RACE reads. There are almost 600,000 distinct CDR3 sequences in the sample; roughly 12% occur only once, and more than 13% lies in the top ten. The sample was PBMCs, taken on the day of the yellow fever booster vaccination. The chain has TRBV29-1 and TRBJ1-5; D might be TRBD1 (5 bases). The source is a young man who received the YFV17D yellow fever vaccine. The CDR3 sequence is CSVGGGNQPQHF. The CDR3 DNA reads as TGCAGCGTTGGGGGCGGCAATCAGCCCCAGCATTTT.